This T cell receptor (beta chain) was profiled in a study of blood T cell repertoires in COVID-19 (dated by TCRdb to the early 2020s). A note on the overall study: Samples from collaborators originated in the United States, Italy and Spain and spanned both the acute and convalescent phases of COVID-19. The prospective study material was composed of cDNA or gDNA derived from T cells, B-cell-depleted T cells, or PBMCs. Deeply sampled blood TCRbeta repertoires from subjects exposed to, actively infected with, or recovered from COVID-19 were included in the dataset. The repertoires were released in a freely available public database meant as a resource for research on the immune response to SARS-CoV-2. Samples were obtained from the ongoing ImmuneRACE study (first 160 participants) and from over 1,000 subjects provided by 6 global collaborators. Nearly every sample came with metadata listing a de-identified subject ID, COVID-19 status, age in years and sex. HLA class I and class II types, where available, came from metadata supplied by the sample provider rather than from assay-based typing. Results and caveats for the whole study, not just this receptor: Clinical and demographic metadata were provided uncurated, with the amount varying by source and participant.

TCRbeta CDR3 regions were amplified from genomic DNA using the immunoSEQ Assay, a bias-controlled multiplex PCR. The authors processed their data as follows. The number of nucleated cells in each sample was estimated from the amplification of reference gene primers within the assay. To quantify the absolute abundance of each unique TCRbeta CDR3 rearrangement, sequence reads were collapsed and filtered. For each sample, productive Simpson clonality was calculated by taking the square root of Simpson's diversity index across productive rearrangements. As stored in TCRdb, this immuneACCESS dataset retains in-frame rearrangements with V and J assigned. A fraction of the clones does not appear; measured against another copy, unresolved V genes explain less than half of the discrepancy, and the remainder lacks a known reason. V, J and clone size derive from that table, while D and trimming were established from the DNA sequence. The sample table shows about 330,000 clones, and approximately 90% are seen once. 8% to 13% of the sample belongs to the ten largest clones.

Relative to germline, V is missing 3 bases and J is missing 4 bases, with 4 bases of the junction outside any gene match. Based on the germline V gene (reference sequence), the CDR1 and CDR2 sequences are MNHEY and SMNVEV. Its CDR3 holds 14 amino acids, cysteine through phenylalanine. The read is trimmed to its CDR3 DNA, 42 bases read in frame from base 1. Participants in the prospective study were enrolled through a virtual design, were aged 18 to 89 years, and lived in some 24 United States geographic areas. Cohort assignment in the prospective study relied on participant-reported clinical history from a screening survey and a study questionnaire. ImmuneRACE Cohort 3 recovered participants were defined by two consecutive negative NP/OP PCR tests, healthcare professional clearance, or symptom resolution. Each participant in the prospective study had whole blood, serum and a nasopharyngeal or oropharyngeal swab collected by mobile phlebotomists. Additional blood draws and questionnaires over an approximately two-month period could optionally be provided by prospective study participants. Blood samples from the prospective study were shipped frozen or at room temperature prior to DNA extraction.

With regard to this clone: The clone's antigen remains unknown. No clone much larger than this one lies a single base away; base qualities are absent.

This clonotype was sampled from a woman aged 18-35 years who had recovered from COVID-19. Rearrangement joined TRBV27 to TRBJ1-1, with 8 bases aligning to TRBD1. Sequencing used PBMCs or T cells enriched from blood (not recorded which). In nucleotides, the sequence is TGTGCCAGCAGTTTCACAGGGGGGATCACTGAAGCTTTCTTT. Protein translation: CASSFTGGITEAFF.